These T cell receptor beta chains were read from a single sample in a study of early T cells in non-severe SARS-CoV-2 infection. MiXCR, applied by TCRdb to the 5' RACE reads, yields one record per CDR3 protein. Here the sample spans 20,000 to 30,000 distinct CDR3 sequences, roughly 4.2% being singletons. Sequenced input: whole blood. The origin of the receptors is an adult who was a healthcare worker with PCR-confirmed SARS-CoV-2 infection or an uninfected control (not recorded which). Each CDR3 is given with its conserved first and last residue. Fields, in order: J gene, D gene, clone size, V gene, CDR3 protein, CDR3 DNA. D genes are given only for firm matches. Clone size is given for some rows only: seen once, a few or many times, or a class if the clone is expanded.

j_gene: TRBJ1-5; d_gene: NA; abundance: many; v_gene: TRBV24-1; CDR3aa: CATSDSAGRNQPQHF; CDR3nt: TGTGCCACCAGTGATTCGGCAGGGAGGAATCAGCCCCAGCATTTT
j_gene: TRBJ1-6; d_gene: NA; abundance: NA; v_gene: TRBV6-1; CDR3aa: CASCTGYNSPLHF; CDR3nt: TGTGCCAGTTGTACAGGCTATAATTCACCCCTCCACTTT
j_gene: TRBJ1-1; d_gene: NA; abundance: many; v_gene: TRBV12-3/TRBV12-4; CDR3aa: CASSWGTVNTEAFF; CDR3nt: TGTGCCAGCAGTTGGGGGACGGTGAACACTGAAGCTTTCTTT
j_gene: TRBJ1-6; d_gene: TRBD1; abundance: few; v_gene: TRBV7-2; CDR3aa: CASRLTGETSPLHF; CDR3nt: TGTGCCAGCAGACTTACAGGGGAAACTTCACCCCTCCACTTT
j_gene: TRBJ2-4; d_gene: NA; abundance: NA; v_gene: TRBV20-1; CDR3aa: CSARDAETAAKNIQYF; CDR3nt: TGCAGTGCTAGAGATGCGGAGACAGCAGCCAAAAACATTCAGTACTTC
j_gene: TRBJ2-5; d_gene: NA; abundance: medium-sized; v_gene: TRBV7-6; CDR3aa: CASSSQETQYF; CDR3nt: TGTGCCAGCAGCTCACAAGAGACCCAGTACTTC
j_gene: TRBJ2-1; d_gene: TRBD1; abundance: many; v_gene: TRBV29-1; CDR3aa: CSVVVRQGRDEQFF; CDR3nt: TGCAGCGTTGTTGTACGACAGGGTCGGGATGAGCAGTTCTTC
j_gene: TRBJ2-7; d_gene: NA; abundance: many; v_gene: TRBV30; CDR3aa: CAGGAQPLEQYF; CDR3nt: TGTGCCGGGGGGGCCCAACCCCTCGAGCAGTACTTC
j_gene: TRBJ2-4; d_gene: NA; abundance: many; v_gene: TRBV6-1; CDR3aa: CASSEYRDIQYF; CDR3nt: TGTGCCAGCAGTGAATACCGAGACATTCAGTACTTC
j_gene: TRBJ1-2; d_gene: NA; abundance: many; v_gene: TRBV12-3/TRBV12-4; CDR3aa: CASSSITVNGYTF; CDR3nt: TGTGCCAGCAGTTCTATAACAGTTAATGGCTACACCTTC
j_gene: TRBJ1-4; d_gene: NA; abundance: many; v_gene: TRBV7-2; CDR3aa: CASSLAAGRNEKLFF; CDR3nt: TGTGCCAGCAGCTTAGCCGCAGGGCGAAATGAAAAACTGTTTTTT
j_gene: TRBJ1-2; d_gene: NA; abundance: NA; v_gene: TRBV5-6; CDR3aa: CASSPQGGQYYSYTF; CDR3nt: TGTGCCAGCAGCCCTCAGGGAGGACAGTACTATAGCTACACCTTC
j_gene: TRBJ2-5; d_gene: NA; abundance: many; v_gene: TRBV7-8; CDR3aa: CASSLKETQYF; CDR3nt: TGTGCCAGCAGCTTAAAAGAGACCCAGTACTTC
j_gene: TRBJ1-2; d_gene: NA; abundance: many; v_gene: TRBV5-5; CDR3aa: CASSSGRRGDYGYTF; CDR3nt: TGTGCCAGCAGCTCCGGCCGGAGGGGTGACTATGGCTACACCTTC
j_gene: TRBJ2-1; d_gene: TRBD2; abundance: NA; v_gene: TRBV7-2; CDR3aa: CASSAGLVDEQFF; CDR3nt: TGTGCCAGCAGCGCAGGACTAGTCGATGAGCAGTTCTTC
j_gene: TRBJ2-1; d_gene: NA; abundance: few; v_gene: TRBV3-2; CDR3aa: CAREYNEQFF; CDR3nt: TGTGCCCGGGAGTACAATGAGCAGTTCTTC